The present T cell receptor beta chain was sequenced within a study of OX40 agonist ivuxolimab in advanced cancers. Study-wide background: Patients received the agonistic anti-OX40 (CD134) antibody ivuxolimab. Partial responses were recorded for three patients, including one with hepatocellular carcinoma and two with cutaneous melanoma. Study outcomes and limitations: CD4+ and CD8+ blood T cells expanded clonally by week 6 at 0.1 to 3.0 mg/kg.

Germline V gene sequence: CDR1 SNHLY, CDR2 FYNNEI. This CDR3 region has 14 residues. V shed 7 bases and J shed 2 bases, with 14 bases lying between them. The investigators sampled blood at baseline, at cycle 4 day 1, and at cycle 7 day 1. As for this clone: Its antigen is not identified.

The repertoire was sequenced with immunoSEQ multiplex PCR; TCRdb's copy has only in-frame clones and lacks some. This sample has 77,000 or so clones, with 81% found just once. This clonotype was sampled from an adult with an advanced solid tumor such as melanoma, head and neck, liver or kidney cancer. The sample was CD4+ or CD8+ T cells sorted from blood, taken in a trial of the OX40 agonist ivuxolimab. The V call is TRBV2, the J call TRBJ1-2; weak D call: TRBD1 (6 bases). The CDR3 protein is CASKKDSLNYGYTF. CDR3 bases: TGTGCCAGCAAAAAGGACAGTCTCAACTATGGCTACACCTTC.